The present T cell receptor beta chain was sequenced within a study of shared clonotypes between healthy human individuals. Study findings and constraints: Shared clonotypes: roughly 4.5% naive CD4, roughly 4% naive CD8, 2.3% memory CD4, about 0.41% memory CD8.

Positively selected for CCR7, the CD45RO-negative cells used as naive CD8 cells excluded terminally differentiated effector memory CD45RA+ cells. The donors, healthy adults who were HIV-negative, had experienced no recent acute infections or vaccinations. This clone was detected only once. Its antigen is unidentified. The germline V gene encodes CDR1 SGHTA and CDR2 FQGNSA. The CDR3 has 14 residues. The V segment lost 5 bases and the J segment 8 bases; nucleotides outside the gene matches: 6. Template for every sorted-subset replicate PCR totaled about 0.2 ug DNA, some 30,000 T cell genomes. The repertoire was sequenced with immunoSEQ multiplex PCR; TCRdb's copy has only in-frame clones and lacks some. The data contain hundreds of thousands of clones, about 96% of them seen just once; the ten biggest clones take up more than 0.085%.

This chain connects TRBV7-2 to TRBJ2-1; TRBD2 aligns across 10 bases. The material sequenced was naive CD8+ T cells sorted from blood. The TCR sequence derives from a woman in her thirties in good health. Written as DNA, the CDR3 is TGTGCCAGCAGCCCTTCTAGCGGGAGCTATGAGCAGTTCTTC. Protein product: CASSPSSGSYEQFF.